Below, 14 T cell receptor beta chains from the same sample are listed, as sequenced in a study of shared clonotypes between healthy human individuals. The assay was immunoSEQ multiplex PCR, and TCRdb's table has in-frame clones only and misses some. The sample gives 600,000 to 750,000 clones, over 55% of which show up once; more than 1.5% is in the top ten. Sequenced: memory CD4+ T cells sorted from blood. As to subset: CD45RA-negative fraction. Source of these receptors: a woman aged 30 to 39 in good health.

The chain carries TRBV5-1 and TRBJ2-7; no definite D call. V was clipped by 0 bases and J by 2 bases, with 12 bases between them. CDR1 and CDR2 from the germline V gene are SGHRS and YFSETQ. The CDR3 is 15 amino acids. CDR3 bases: TGCGCCAGCAGCTTGGCCCGCGGACCAACCTACGAGCAGTACTTC. Translation gives CASSLARGPTYEQYF.

This clone was counted once. The J gene is TRBJ1-2, the V gene TRBV11-2; weak D call: TRBD1 (5 bases). Looked up from germline, CDR1 is SGHAT and CDR2 is FQNNGV. This CDR3 has 13 amino acids. Trimming took off 5 bases at V and 5 bases at J, with 12 bases between the two ends. The CDR3 protein is CASSVGGKYGYTF. The CDR3 coding sequence is TGTGCCAGCAGCGTGGGGGGTAAATATGGCTACACCTTC.

Regarding this clone: Other nucleotide sequences from this sample produce the same CDR3. The chain recombines TRBV5-1 with TRBJ2-1, with 10 bases identical to TRBD2. Germline V gives CDR1 SGHRS, CDR2 YFSETQ. CDR3 size: 15 residues. The V segment lost 0 bases and the J segment 4 bases; nucleotides outside the gene matches: 1. The CDR3 bases are TGCGCCAGCAGCTTGGGAGCGGGAGGGTACAATGAGCAGTTCTTC. Its protein is CASSLGAGGYNEQFF.

V and J are TRBV7-6 and TRBJ1-1; D gene unclear. This CDR3 is built from 13 residues. The V gene lost 2 bases and the J gene lost 1 base, with 5 bases spanning the gap. From germline, CDR1 is SGHVS and CDR2 FNYEAQ. CDR3 in amino acids: CASSLQKNTEAFF. In nucleotides, the CDR3 is TGTGCCAGCAGCTTACAAAAGAACACTGAAGCTTTCTTT.

The CDR3 DNA sequence: TGTGCCACCGCGAGGGGGAGGCAAGAGACCCAGTACTTC. This encodes CATARGRQETQYF. This sequence joins TRBV19 and TRBJ2-5; either TRBD1 or TRBD2 may supply D (6 bases each). V was shortened by 10 bases and J by 2 bases, with 14 bases between the two germline ends. The V gene's germline CDR1 is LNHDA and CDR2 SQIVND (reference sequence). The CDR3 contains 13 residues.

The chain combines TRBV18 with TRBJ2-1; 9 nucleotides line up with TRBD1. J was trimmed by 5 bases and V by 2 bases; bases with no gene match: 7. The CDR3 spans 16 residues. Per germline, CDR1 KGHSH and CDR2 LQKENI. CDR3 region: CASSPRTGELDNEQFF. Here the CDR3 DNA reads TGTGCCAGCTCACCAAGGACAGGGGAACTCGACAATGAGCAGTTCTTC.

The gene calls are TRBV6-6 and TRBJ2-3, with TRBD2 matching 7 bases. This CDR3 is built from 16 residues. Per the germline V gene, CDR1 is MNHNY and CDR2 is SVGAGI (reference sequence). V shed 4 bases and J 2 bases; nucleotides not matched to a gene: 9. The CDR3 DNA is TGTGCCAGCAGTTCCCCCACAAGCGGGACCACAGATACGCAGTATTTT. Translating gives CASSSPTSGTTDTQYF.

The chain couples TRBV18 to TRBJ1-5; a possible D gene is TRBD1 (6 bases). This CDR3 has 14 amino acids. The germline V gene has CDR1 KGHSH and CDR2 LQKENI. V was cut by 6 bases and J by 5 bases, with 14 bases left in between. The CDR3 coding sequence is TGTGCCAGCTCGGAATACAGGGATGATCAGCCCCAGCATTTT. Residues: CASSEYRDDQPQHF.

The rearrangement uses TRBV7-9 and TRBJ1-2; TRBD1 aligns across 7 bases. V trimming: 5 bases; J trimming: 2 bases; junction bases outside the gene matches: 5. This CDR3 is 14 amino acids long. Germline V gene sequence: CDR1 SEHNR, CDR2 FQNEAQ (reference sequence). The chain's CDR3 is CASSKGQRNYGYTF. The CDR3 DNA is TGTGCCAGCAGCAAGGGACAGAGAAACTATGGCTACACCTTC.

This clone has only a few counts. The chain couples TRBV28 to TRBJ2-5; 9 bases match TRBD2. This CDR3 region has 15 residues. Losses at the gene ends were 3 bases for V and 3 bases for J; bases not matched to a gene: 5. Germline loops: CDR1 MDHEN, CDR2 SYDVKM. CDR3 loop: CASSFSGRLEETQYF. CDR3 DNA: TGTGCCAGCAGTTTCAGCGGGAGGTTAGAAGAGACCCAGTACTTC.

The rearrangement links TRBV6-5 to TRBJ1-5; tentative D call: TRBD1 (6 bases). Trimming removed 10 bases at V and 3 bases at J, with 13 bases between. CDR1 MNHEY and CDR2 SVGAGI come from the germline V gene. This CDR3 region has 13 residues. The CDR3 DNA reads as TGTGCCACCAGAAGACAGGTCAATCAGCCCCAGCATTTT. Translated: CATRRQVNQPQHF.

The rearrangement links TRBV5-1 to TRBJ2-7, with 9 bases lining up with TRBD2. The germline V gene encodes CDR1 SGHRS and CDR2 YFSETQ. The V segment lost 0 bases and the J segment 6 bases; nucleotides outside the gene matches: 7. The CDR3 totals 15 residues. The CDR3 DNA follows: TGCGCCAGCAGCTTGGCGTTAGCGGGAGTGGGCGAGCAGTACTTC. This codes for CASSLALAGVGEQYF.

This chain joins TRBV5-6 and TRBJ2-7; TRBD2 matches 7 bases. The CDR3 is made up of 16 amino acids. Germline V CDR1 and CDR2: SGHDT, YYEEEE. V was pared by 0 bases and J by 3 bases, with 9 bases of the junction left unmatched. The CDR3 is CASSLVWGTTVYEQYF. As DNA, the CDR3 is TGTGCCAGCAGCTTGGTATGGGGGACTACAGTCTACGAGCAGTACTTC.

This rearrangement joins TRBV18 to TRBJ1-5; TRBD1 aligns across 7 bases. The germline CDR1 and CDR2 sequences are KGHSH and LQKENI. The CDR3 is made up of 16 amino acids. The V segment lost 4 bases and the J segment 4 bases; nucleotides outside the gene matches: 10. Here the CDR3 DNA reads TGTGCCAGCTCACTATCGACGGGACAGTCAAATCAGCCCCAGCATTTT. Amino acids: CASSLSTGQSNQPQHF.